This T cell receptor (beta chain) was identified in a study of beta chain features in type 1 diabetes. Reverse transcribing all isolated RNA meant expressed TCRB transcripts were sequenced. The protocol was immunoSEQ multiplex PCR, while the TCRdb copy is restricted to in-frame clones and leaves out a portion. The sample includes some 200,000 clones, roughly 11% seen only once; the top ten take 1% to 1.5%. Trimming took 3 bases from V and 2 from J, leaving 11 bases between them. This CDR3 has 15 amino acids. The V gene's germline CDR1 is SGHNT and CDR2 YYREEE (reference sequence). In its sample, this clone was seen a few times.

The rearrangement links TRBV5-4 to TRBJ2-2; D is possibly TRBD1 (6 bases). The clonotype comes from a man aged 18 to 29 in good health. The sample consisted of central memory CD4+ T cells from blood. CDR3 nucleotide sequence: TGTGCCAGCAGCTCACGGACAGATAACACCGGGGAGCTGTTTTTT. Protein sequence: CASSSRTDNTGELFF.